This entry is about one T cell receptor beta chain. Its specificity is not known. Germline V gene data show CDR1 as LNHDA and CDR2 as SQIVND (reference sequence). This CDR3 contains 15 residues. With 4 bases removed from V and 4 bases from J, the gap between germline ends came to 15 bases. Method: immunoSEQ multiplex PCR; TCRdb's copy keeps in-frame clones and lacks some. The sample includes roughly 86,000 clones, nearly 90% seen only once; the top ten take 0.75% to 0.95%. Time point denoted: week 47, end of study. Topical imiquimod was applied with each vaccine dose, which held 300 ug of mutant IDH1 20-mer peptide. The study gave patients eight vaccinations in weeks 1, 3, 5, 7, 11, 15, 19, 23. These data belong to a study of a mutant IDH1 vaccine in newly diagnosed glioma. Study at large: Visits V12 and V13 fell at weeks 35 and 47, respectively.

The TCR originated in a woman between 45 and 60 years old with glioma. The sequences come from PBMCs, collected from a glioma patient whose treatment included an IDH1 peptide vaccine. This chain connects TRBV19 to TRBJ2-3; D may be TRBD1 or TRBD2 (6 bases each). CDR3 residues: CASSTPTGAADTQYF. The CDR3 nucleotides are TGTGCCAGTAGTACTCCAACGGGGGCGGCAGATACGCAGTATTTT.